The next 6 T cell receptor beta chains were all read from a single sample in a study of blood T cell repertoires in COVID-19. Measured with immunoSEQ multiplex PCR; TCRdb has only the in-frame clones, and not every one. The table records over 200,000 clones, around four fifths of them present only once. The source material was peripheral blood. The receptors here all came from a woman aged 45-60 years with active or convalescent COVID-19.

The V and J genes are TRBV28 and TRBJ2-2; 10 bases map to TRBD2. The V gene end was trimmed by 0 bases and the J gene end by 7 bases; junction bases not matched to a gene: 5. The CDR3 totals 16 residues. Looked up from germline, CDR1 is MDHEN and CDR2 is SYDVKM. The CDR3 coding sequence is TGTGCCAGCAGTTTATGGCCTAGCGGGAGAATCGGGGAGCTGTTTTTT. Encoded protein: CASSLWPSGRIGELFF.

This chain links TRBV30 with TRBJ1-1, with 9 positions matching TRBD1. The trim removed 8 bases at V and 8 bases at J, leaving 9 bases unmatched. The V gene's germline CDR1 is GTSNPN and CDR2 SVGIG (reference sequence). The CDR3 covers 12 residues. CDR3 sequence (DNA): TGTGCCAGAACCGGGACAGGGTGGGAAGCTTTCTTT. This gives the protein CARTGTGWEAFF.

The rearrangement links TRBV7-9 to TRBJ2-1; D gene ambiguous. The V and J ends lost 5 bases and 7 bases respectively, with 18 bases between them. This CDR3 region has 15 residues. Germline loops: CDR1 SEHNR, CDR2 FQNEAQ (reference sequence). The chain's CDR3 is CASSRPGIALNEQFF. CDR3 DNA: TGTGCCAGCAGCCGCCCCGGAATAGCTCTTAATGAGCAGTTCTTC.

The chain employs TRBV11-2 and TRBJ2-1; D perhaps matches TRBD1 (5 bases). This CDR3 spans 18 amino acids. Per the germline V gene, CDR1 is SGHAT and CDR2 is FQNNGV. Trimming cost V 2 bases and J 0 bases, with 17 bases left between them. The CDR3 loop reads CASSLMALGPPSYNEQFF. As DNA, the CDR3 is TGTGCCAGCAGCTTAATGGCCTTGGGGCCCCCCTCCTACAATGAGCAGTTCTTC.

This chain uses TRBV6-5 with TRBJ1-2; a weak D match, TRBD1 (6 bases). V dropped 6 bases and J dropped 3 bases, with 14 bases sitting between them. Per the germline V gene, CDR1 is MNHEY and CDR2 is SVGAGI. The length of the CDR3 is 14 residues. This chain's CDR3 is CASSSRGVDYGYTF. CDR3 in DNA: TGTGCCAGCAGCTCCAGGGGAGTTGACTATGGCTACACCTTC.

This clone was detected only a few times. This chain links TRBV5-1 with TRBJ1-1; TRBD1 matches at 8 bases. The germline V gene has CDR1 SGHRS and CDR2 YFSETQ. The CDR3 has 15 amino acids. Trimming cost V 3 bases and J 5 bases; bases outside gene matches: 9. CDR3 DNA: TGCGCCAGCAGCTCCCTTCAGGGGGCGCGGACTGAAGCTTTCTTT. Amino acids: CASSSLQGARTEAFF.